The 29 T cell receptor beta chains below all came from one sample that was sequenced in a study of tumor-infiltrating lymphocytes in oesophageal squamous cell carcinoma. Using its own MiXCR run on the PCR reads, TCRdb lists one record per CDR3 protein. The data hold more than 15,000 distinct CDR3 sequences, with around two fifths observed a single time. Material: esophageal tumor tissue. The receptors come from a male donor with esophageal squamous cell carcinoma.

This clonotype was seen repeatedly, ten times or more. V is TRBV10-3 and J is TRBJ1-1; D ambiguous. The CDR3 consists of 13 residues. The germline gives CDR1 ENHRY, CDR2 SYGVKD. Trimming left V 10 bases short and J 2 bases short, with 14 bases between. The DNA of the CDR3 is TGTGCCACAAGAGAGAACGGCAACACTGAAGCTTTCTTT. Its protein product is CATRENGNTEAFF.

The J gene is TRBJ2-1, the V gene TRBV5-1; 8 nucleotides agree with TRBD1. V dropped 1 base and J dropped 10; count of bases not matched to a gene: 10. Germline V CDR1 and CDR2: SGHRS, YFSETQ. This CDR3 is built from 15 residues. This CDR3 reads CASSLTAGGGYEQFF. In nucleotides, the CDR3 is TGCGCCAGCAGCTTGACGGCAGGGGGCGGATACGAGCAGTTCTTC.

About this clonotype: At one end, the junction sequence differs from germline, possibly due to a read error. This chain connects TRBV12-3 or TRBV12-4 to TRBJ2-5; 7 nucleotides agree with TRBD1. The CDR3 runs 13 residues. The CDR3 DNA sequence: TGTGCCAGCAGTCGGTACAGGGGTTCACCCCTCCACTTC. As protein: CASSRYRGSPLHF.

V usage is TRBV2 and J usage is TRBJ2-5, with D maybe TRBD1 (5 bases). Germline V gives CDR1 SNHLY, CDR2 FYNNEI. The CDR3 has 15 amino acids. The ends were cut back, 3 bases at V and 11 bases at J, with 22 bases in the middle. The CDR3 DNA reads TGTGCCAGCAGTGATTTTAAAGGGATGGACAATGAGCAGTACTTC. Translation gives CASSDFKGMDNEQYF.

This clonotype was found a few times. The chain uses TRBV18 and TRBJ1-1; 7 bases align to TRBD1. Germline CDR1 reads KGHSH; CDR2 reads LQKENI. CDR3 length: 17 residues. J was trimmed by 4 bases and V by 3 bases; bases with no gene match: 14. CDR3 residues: CASSPWKGGDLGTEAFF. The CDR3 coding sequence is TGTGCCAGCTCACCTTGGAAAGGGGGCGATTTAGGCACTGAAGCTTTCTTT.

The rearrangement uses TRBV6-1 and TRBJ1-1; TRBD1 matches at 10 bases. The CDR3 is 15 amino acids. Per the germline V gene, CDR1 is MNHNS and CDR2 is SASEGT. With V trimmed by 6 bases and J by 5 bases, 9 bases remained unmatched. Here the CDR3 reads CASRRDRGLGTEAFF. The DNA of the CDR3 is TGTGCCAGCAGGCGCGACAGGGGGCTGGGGACTGAAGCTTTCTTT.

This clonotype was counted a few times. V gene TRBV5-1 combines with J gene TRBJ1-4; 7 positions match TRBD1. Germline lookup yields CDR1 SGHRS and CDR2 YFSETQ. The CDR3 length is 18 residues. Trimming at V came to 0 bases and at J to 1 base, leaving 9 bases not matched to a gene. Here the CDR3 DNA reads TGCGCCAGCAGCTTGGCCATAGGGGGCTGGGTAACTAATGAAAAACTGTTTTTT. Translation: CASSLAIGGWVTNEKLFF.

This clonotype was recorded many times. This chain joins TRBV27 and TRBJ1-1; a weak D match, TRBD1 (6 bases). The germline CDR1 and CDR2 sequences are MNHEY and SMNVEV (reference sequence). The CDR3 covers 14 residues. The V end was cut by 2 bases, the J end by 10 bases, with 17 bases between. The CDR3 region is CASSLGGTGVTAFF. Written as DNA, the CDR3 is TGTGCCAGCAGTTTAGGGGGCACTGGAGTCACAGCTTTCTTT.

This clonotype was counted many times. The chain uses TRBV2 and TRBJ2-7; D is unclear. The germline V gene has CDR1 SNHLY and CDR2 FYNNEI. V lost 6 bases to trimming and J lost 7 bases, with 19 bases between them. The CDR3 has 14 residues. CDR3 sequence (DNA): TGTGCCAGCAGCCCCCCTCAGACCCATCCAGAGCAGTACTTC. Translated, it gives CASSPPQTHPEQYF.

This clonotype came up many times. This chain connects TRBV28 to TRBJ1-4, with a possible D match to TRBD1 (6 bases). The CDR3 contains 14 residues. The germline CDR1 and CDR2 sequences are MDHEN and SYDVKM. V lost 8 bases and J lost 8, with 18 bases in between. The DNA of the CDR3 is TGTGCCAGCTGGCGGGGGGACACCCGAGAAAAACTGTTTTTT. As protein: CASWRGDTREKLFF.

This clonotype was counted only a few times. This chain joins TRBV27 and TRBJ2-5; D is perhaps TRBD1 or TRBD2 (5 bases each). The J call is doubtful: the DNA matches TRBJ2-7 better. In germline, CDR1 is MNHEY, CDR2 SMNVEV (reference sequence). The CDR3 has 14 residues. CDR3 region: CASSLSGGVDEQYF. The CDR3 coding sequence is TGTGCCAGCAGTTTATCTGGGGGTGTGGACGAGCAGTACTTC.

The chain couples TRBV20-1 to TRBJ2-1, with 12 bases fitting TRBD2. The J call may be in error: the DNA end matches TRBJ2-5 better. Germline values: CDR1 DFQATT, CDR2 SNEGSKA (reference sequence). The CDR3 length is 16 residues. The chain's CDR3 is CSASRTSGAIKETQYF. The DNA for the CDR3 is TGCAGTGCTAGCCGGACTAGCGGGGCGATAAAAGAGACCCAGTACTTC.

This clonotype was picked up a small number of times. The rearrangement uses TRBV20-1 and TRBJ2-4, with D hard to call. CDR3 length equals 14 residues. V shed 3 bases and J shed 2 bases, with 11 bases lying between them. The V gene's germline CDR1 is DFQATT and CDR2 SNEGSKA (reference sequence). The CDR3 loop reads CSARQDLTKNIQYF. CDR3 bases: TGCAGTGCTAGGCAAGATCTGACCAAAAACATTCAGTACTTC.

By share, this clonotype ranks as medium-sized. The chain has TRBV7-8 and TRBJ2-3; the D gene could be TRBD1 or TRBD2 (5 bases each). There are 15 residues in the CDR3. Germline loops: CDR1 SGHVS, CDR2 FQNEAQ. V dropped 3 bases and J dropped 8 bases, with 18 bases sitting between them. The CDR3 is CASSLGEGIGFTQYF. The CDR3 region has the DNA TGTGCCAGCAGCTTGGGGGAAGGGATCGGGTTTACGCAGTATTTT.

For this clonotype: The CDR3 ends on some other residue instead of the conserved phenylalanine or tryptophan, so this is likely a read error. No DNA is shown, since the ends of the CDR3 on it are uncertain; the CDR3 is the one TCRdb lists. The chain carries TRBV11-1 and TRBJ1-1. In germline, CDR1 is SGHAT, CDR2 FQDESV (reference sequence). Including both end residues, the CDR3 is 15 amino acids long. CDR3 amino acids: CASSFRGTYEQYFGP.

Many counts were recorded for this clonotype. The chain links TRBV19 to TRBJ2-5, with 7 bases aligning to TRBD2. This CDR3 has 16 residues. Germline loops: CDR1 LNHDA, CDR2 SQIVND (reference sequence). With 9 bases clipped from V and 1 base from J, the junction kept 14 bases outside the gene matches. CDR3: CASASLGGRTQETQYF. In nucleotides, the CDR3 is TGTGCCAGCGCCTCCTTGGGGGGGAGGACCCAAGAGACCCAGTACTTC.

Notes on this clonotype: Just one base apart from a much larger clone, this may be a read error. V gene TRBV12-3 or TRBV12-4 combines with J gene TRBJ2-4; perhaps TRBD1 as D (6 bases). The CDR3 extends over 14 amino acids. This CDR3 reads CASSPHGGPLHLQF. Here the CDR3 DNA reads TGTGCCAGCAGTCCCCATGGGGGCCCGCTACACCTTCAGTTC.

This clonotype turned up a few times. This CDR3 reads CASSRDRDIWETQYF. The DNA of the CDR3 is TGTGCCAGCAGCCGGGACAGAGACATTTGGGAGACCCAGTACTTC. This chain joins TRBV27 and TRBJ2-5; 7 nucleotides agree with TRBD1. CDR1 MNHEY and CDR2 SMNVEV come from the germline V gene (reference sequence). V was clipped by 6 bases and J by 5 bases; unmatched bases: 12. The CDR3 length is 15 residues.

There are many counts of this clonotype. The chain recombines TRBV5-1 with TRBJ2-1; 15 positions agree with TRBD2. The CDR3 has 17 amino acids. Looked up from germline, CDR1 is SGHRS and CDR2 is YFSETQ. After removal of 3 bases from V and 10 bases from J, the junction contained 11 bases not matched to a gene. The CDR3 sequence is CASSWRTSGREGREQFF. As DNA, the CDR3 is TGCGCCAGCAGCTGGAGGACTAGCGGGAGGGAGGGCAGGGAGCAGTTCTTC.

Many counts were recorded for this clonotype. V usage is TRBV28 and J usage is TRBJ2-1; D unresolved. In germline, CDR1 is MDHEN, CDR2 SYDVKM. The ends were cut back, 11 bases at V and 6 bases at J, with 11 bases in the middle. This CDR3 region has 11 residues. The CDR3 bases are TGTGCCCTCATTCAATGCAATGAGCAGTTCTTC. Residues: CALIQCNEQFF.

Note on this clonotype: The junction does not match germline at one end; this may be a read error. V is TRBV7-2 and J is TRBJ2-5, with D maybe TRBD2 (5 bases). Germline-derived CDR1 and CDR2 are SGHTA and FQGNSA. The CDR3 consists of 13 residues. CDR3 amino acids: CASSLDRGSPLHF. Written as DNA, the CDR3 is TGTGCCAGCAGCTTGGACCGGGGTTCACCCCTCCACTTC. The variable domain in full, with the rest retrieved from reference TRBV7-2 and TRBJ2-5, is GAGVSQSPSNKVTEKGKDVELRCDPISGHTALYWYRQSLGQGLEFLIYFQGNSAPDKSGLPSDRFSAERTGGSVSTLTIQRTQQEDSAVYLCASSLDRGSPLHFGPGTRLLVL.

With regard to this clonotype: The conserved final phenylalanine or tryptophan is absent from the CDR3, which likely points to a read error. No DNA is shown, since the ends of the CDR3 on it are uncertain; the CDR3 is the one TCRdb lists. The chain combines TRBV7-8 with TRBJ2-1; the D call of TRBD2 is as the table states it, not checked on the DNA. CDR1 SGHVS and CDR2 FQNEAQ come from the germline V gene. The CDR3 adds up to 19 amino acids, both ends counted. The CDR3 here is CASSLRRAAQGDSPLHFGN.

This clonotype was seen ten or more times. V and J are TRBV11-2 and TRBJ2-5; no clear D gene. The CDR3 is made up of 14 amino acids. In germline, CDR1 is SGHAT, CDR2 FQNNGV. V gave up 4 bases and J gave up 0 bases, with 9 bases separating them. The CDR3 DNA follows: TGTGCCAGCAGCTCCACGGCCAACCAAGAGACCCAGTACTTC. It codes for CASSSTANQETQYF. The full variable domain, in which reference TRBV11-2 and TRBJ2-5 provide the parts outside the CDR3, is EAGVAQSPRYKIIEKRQSVAFWCNPISGHATLYWYQQILGQGPKLLIQFQNNGVVDDSQLPKDRFSAERLKGVDSTLKIQPAKLEDSAVYLCASSSTANQETQYFGPGTRLLVL.

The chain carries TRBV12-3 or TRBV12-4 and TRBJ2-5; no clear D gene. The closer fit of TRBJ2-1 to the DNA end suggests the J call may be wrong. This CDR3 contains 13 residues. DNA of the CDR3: TGTGCCAGCAGCTTTTCGGCCTTTGGTGAGCAGTTCTTC. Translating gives CASSFSAFGEQFF.

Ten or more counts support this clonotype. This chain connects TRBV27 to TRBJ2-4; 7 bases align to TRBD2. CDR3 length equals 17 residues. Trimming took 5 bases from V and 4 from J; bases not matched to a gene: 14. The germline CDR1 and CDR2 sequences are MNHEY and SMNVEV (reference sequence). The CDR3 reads CASSPANDGGGKNIQYF. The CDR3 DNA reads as TGTGCCAGCAGTCCGGCAAATGATGGGGGGGGTAAAAACATTCAGTACTTC.

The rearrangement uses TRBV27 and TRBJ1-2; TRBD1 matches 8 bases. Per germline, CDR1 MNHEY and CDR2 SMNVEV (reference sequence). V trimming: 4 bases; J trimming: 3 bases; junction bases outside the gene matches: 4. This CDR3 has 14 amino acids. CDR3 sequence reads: CASSSDRGYYGYTF. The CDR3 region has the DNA TGTGCCAGCAGTTCCGACAGGGGTTACTATGGCTACACCTTC.

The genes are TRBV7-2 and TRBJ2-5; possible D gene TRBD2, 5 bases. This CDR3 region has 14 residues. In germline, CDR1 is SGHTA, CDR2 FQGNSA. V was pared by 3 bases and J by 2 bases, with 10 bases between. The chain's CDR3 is CASSFAGLQETQYF. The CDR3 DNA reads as TGTGCCAGCAGCTTCGCAGGACTGCAAGAGACCCAGTACTTC. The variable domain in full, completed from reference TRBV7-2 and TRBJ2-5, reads GAGVSQSPSNKVTEKGKDVELRCDPISGHTALYWYRQSLGQGLEFLIYFQGNSAPDKSGLPSDRFSAERTGGSVSTLTIQRTQQEDSAVYLCASSFAGLQETQYFGPGTRLLVL.

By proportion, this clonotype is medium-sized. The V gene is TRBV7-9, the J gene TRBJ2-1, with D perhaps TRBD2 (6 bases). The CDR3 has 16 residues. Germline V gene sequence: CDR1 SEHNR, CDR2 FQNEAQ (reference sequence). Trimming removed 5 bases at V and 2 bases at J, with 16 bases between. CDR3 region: CASSPSWGETYNEQFF. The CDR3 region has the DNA TGTGCCAGCAGCCCTAGCTGGGGGGAAACCTACAATGAGCAGTTCTTC.

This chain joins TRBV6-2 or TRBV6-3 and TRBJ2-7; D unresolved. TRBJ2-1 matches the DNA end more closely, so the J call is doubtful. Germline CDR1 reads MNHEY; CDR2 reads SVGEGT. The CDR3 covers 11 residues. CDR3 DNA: TGTGCCAGCAGTAATGGTGATGTGCAGTTCTTC. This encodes CASSNGDVQFF.